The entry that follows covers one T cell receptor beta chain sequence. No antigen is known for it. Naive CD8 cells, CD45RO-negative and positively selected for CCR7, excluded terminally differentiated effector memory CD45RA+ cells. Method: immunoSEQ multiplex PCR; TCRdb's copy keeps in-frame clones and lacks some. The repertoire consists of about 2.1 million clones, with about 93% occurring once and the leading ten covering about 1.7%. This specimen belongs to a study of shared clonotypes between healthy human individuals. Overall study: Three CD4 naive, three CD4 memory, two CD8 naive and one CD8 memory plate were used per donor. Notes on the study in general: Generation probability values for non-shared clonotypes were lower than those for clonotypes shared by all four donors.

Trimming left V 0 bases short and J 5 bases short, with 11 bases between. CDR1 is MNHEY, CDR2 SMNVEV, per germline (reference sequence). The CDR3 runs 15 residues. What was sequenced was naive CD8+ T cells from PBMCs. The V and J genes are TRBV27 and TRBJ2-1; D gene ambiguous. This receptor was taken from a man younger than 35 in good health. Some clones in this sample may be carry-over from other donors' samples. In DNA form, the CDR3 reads TGTGCCAGCAGTTTATCGCCCGGCGGAGACAATGAGCAGTTCTTC. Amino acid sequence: CASSLSPGGDNEQFF.